The rows below give T cell receptor beta chains drawn from one sample of a study of shared clonotypes between healthy human individuals. Produced via immunoSEQ multiplex PCR; TCRdb's table is partial and in-frame only. The data contain 640,000 or so clones, about three quarters of them singletons. The sample was memory CD4+ T cells sorted from blood. All receptors derive from a woman aged 25 to 39 in good health. The CDR3 runs from the conserved cysteine through the conserved F or W. The D gene is left open where the match is weak. For some rows the clone size is stated as once, few or many, or as a class when expanded; others skip it.

V: TRBV2; size: .; J: TRBJ2-2; D: .; CDR3: CASSVGPGSNTGELFF; DNA: TGTGCCAGCAGTGTTGGCCCGGGGTCGAACACCGGGGAGCTGTTTTTT
V: TRBV5-6; size: .; J: TRBJ2-7; D: .; CDR3: CASSLVGRASYEQYF; DNA: TGTGCCAGCAGCTTGGTGGGCAGGGCATCCTACGAGCAGTACTTC
V: TRBV15; size: .; J: TRBJ2-5; D: TRBD1; CDR3: CATSSADRGASQYF; DNA: TGTGCCACCAGCAGTGCTGACAGGGGGGCGTCCCAGTACTTC
V: TRBV28; size: .; J: TRBJ1-1; D: .; CDR3: CASRERRGGVTEAFF; DNA: TGTGCCAGCAGAGAAAGACGAGGAGGTGTCACTGAAGCTTTCTTT
V: TRBV5-1; size: .; J: TRBJ2-1; D: .; CDR3: CASTLGRWTEQFF; DNA: TGCGCCAGCACCCTGGGCAGGTGGACTGAGCAGTTCTTC
V: TRBV15; size: once; J: TRBJ1-5; D: .; CDR3: CATSGRTHQPQHF; DNA: TGTGCCACCAGCGGACGGACGCATCAGCCCCAGCATTTT
V: TRBV29-1; size: .; J: TRBJ2-1; D: TRBD2; CDR3: CSLLAGGSYNEQFF; DNA: TGCAGCTTACTAGCGGGGGGCTCCTACAATGAGCAGTTCTTC
V: TRBV4-1; size: .; J: TRBJ2-7; D: TRBD2; CDR3: CASSQDPSGPSYEQYF; DNA: TGCGCCAGCAGCCAAGACCCTAGCGGACCCTCCTACGAGCAGTACTTC
V: TRBV5-1; size: few; J: TRBJ2-5; D: .; CDR3: CASSWSTARETQYF; DNA: TGCGCCAGCAGCTGGTCGACTGCCAGGGAGACCCAGTACTTC
V: TRBV19; size: once; J: TRBJ2-5; D: .; CDR3: CASSTGYQETQYF; DNA: TGTGCCAGTAGTACAGGGTACCAAGAGACCCAGTACTTC